One T cell receptor (beta chain) is described in this entry. The antigen remains undetermined. The record originates from a study of graft-versus-host responses after intestinal transplantation. Study summary: Multivisceral, liver-intestinal, or isolated intestinal transplants were performed in recipients.

Researchers processed graft tissue to release intraepithelial and lamina propria lymphocytes. Only in-frame clones appear in the TCRdb table, and some are missing; sequencing was by immunoSEQ multiplex PCR. In the table there are over 60,000 clones, about nine tenths of which are singletons. Notes on the study in general: GvH clones detected in recipient marrow included some appearing first in ileum or blood.

V trimming: 4 bases; J trimming: 4 bases; junction bases outside the gene matches: 6. There are 15 residues in the CDR3. Looked up from germline, CDR1 is SGHRS and CDR2 is YFSETQ. The sequencing used ileum tissue, collected approximately 370 days after transplant. The receptor was isolated from a human patient who received an intestinal transplant, so some T cells may come from the graft donor. This chain uses TRBV5-1 with TRBJ2-3; TRBD2 aligns across 10 bases. The CDR3 loop is CASSLQREGPDTQYF. The CDR3, as DNA: TGCGCCAGCAGCCTTCAGCGGGAGGGCCCAGATACGCAGTATTTT.